A single sample is the source of the 30 T cell receptor beta chains below, sequenced in a study of cytomegalovirus exposure and HLA in healthy donors. The PCR employed 60 Vbeta primers together with 13 Jbeta primers. Generated by immunoSEQ multiplex PCR, the TCRdb table keeps only in-frame clones and is missing some. Of 100,000 to 150,000 clones listed, about 80% are singletons. The sequencing sample was made of PBMCs. The receptors originated from a man aged 25-40 years in good health and CMV-seropositive.

V usage is TRBV5-6 and J usage is TRBJ1-2; 11 nucleotides match TRBD1. The CDR3 is 14 amino acids. The J segment lost 7 bases and the V segment lost 6 bases, leaving 8 bases of the junction unmatched. The V gene's germline CDR1 is SGHDT and CDR2 YYEEEE. The CDR3 DNA sequence: TGTGCCAGCATCCGGGACAGGGGGGATGGTGGCTACACCTTC. This codes for CASIRDRGDGGYTF.

This clone has a handful of counts. This sequence joins TRBV2 and TRBJ2-1; the D gene is possibly TRBD2 (7 bases). Trimming removed 7 bases at V and 10 bases at J, with 23 bases between. Germline CDR1 reads SNHLY; CDR2 reads FYNNEI. The CDR3 is 15 residues long. The CDR3 is CASKRGGAPLSEQFF. As DNA, the CDR3 is TGTGCCAGCAAAAGGGGGGGGGCCCCCCTTTCAGAGCAGTTCTTC.

The count of this clone is one. The CDR3 protein is CASSLEVGDSPLHF. CDR3 DNA: TGTGCCAGCAGCTTGGAGGTAGGAGATTCACCCCTCCACTTT. The genes are TRBV5-6 and TRBJ1-6; D unresolved. Germline V gene sequence: CDR1 SGHDT, CDR2 YYEEEE. The CDR3 runs 14 residues. The germline V and J ends were trimmed by 0 bases and 8 bases, with 9 bases remaining between them.

The chain carries TRBV5-7 and TRBJ1-2; perhaps TRBD1 as D (6 bases). TRBV5-7 is an open reading frame, and its role is uncertain. CDR3 length: 14 amino acids. Deletions cut 1 base from V and 8 bases from J, with 15 bases between. The CDR3 sequence: CASSLCGGAGGYTF. The CDR3, as DNA: TGTGCCAGCAGCTTGTGTGGGGGGGCCGGGGGCTACACCTTC.

This rearrangement joins TRBV28 to TRBJ1-1; TRBD1 aligns across 9 bases. The CDR3 is 14 amino acids. J lost 5 bases, V lost 5 bases, and 6 bases had no gene match. Germline V gives CDR1 MDHEN, CDR2 SYDVKM. The CDR3 DNA reads as TGTGCCAGCAGTGGACCGGGACAGGGTACTGAAGCTTTCTTT. Its translation: CASSGPGQGTEAFF.

V and J are TRBV5-4 and TRBJ1-2; possibly TRBD1 for D (5 bases). The CDR3 totals 17 residues. V lost 1 base to trimming and J lost 0 bases, with 16 bases between them. CDR1 and CDR2 from the germline V gene are SGHNT and YYREEE (reference sequence). The CDR3 is CASSLMGQGLANYGYTF. CDR3 bases: TGTGCCAGCAGCTTGATGGGGCAGGGTTTGGCTAACTATGGCTACACCTTC.

Concerning this clone itself: Its ends do not fully match the called genes, so a read error is possible. Additional DNA sequences in this sample encode the identical CDR3. DNA for the CDR3: TGTGCCAGTAGCTTAGGAGAGAACTACAATGAGCAGTTCTTC. This sequence encodes CASSLGENYNEQFF. The V call is TRBV11-3, the J call TRBJ2-1; D unclear. CDR1 is SGHNT and CDR2 is YENEEA in the germline V gene. CDR3 length: 14 amino acids.

The V gene is TRBV7-2, the J gene TRBJ1-2, with a weak D call TRBD1 (5 bases). The CDR3 extends over 16 amino acids. CDR1 and CDR2 from the germline V gene are SGHTA and FQGNSA. V lost 4 bases and J 2 bases, leaving 17 bases between the germline ends. The CDR3, as DNA: TGTGCCAGCAGCTCGTGGGGGGTGGCAGGGAACTATGGCTACACCTTC. This sequence encodes CASSSWGVAGNYGYTF.

The chain employs TRBV6-6 and TRBJ1-6; weak D call: TRBD1 (5 bases). The germline V gene encodes CDR1 MNHNY and CDR2 SVGAGI (reference sequence). The CDR3 contains 16 residues. The ends were cut back, 4 bases at V and 9 bases at J, with 19 bases in the middle. CDR3 sequence: CASSSVPDSSGSPLHF. The CDR3 nucleotides are TGTGCCAGCAGTTCCGTCCCTGACAGTAGTGGTTCACCCCTCCACTTT.

This clone was seen once. This chain uses TRBV4-1 with TRBJ2-3, with 8 positions matching TRBD2. From germline, CDR1 is MGHRA and CDR2 YSYEKL. V trimming: 1 base; J trimming: 4 bases; junction bases outside the gene matches: 19. The CDR3 sequence is 20 residues long. The CDR3 sequence is CASSQVAKVFGLAGSDTQYF. As DNA, the CDR3 is TGCGCCAGCAGCCAAGTAGCTAAGGTTTTCGGACTAGCAGGCTCAGATACGCAGTATTTT.

The chain links TRBV6-5 to TRBJ1-1, with 9 bases fitting TRBD1. The V gene end was trimmed by 8 bases and the J gene end by 1 base; junction bases not matched to a gene: 5. CDR1 is MNHEY, CDR2 SVGAGI, per germline. The CDR3 sequence is 14 residues long. CDR3 region: CASDRGESNTEAFF. The CDR3 bases are TGTGCCAGCGACAGGGGGGAATCGAACACTGAAGCTTTCTTT.

This clone was counted a single time. This chain's CDR3 is CASSSTTPGHLYEQYF. CDR3 coding DNA: TGTGCCAGCAGCTCAACCACCCCGGGACACCTATACGAGCAGTACTTC. This sequence joins TRBV11-2 and TRBJ2-7; TRBD1 is a possible D gene (6 bases). V lost 4 bases and J lost 4, with 20 bases in between. Germline V lookup: CDR1 SGHAT, CDR2 FQNNGV. The CDR3 length is 16 residues.

This rearrangement joins TRBV19 to TRBJ2-1, with TRBD1 matching 8 bases. This CDR3 is 16 amino acids long. V trimming: 5 bases; J trimming: 4 bases; junction bases outside the gene matches: 10. CDR1 and CDR2 (germline): LNHDA, SQIVND (reference sequence). The CDR3 loop reads CASSPVRTGLYNEQFF. For the CDR3, the DNA is TGTGCCAGTAGTCCCGTTCGGACAGGGTTGTACAATGAGCAGTTCTTC.

The V call is TRBV9, the J call TRBJ2-5, with TRBD2 identical over 11 bases. Germline V gene data show CDR1 as SGDLS and CDR2 as YYNGEE. The CDR3 totals 16 residues. The junction had 7 bases not matched to a gene; V was cut back by 2 bases and J by 4 bases. DNA of the CDR3: TGTGCCAGCAGCGTGGGTCTAGCGGGGGGTAGAGAGACCCAGTACTTC. Translation: CASSVGLAGGRETQYF.

This clone has only one observation. This chain connects TRBV30 to TRBJ1-6, with 11 bases lining up with TRBD1. The CDR3 consists of 15 residues. J was trimmed by 11 bases and V by 2 bases; bases with no gene match: 8. Per germline, CDR1 GTSNPN and CDR2 SVGIG (reference sequence). DNA of the CDR3: TGTGCCTGGAGTAAGGGAGGGACAGGGGGTACACCCCTCCACTTT. This sequence encodes CAWSKGGTGGTPLHF.

The chain recombines TRBV27 with TRBJ1-2, with a possible D match to TRBD1 (5 bases). The CDR3 extends over 13 amino acids. Trimming took off 8 bases at V and 6 bases at J, with 16 bases between the two ends. Germline V lookup: CDR1 MNHEY, CDR2 SMNVEV (reference sequence). The CDR3 coding sequence is TGTGCCAGCGTTGGGGCTCTTTCGGATGGCTACACCTTC. Encoded protein: CASVGALSDGYTF.

The rearrangement joins TRBV6-4 to TRBJ2-1; D is perhaps TRBD2 (7 bases). Trimming stripped 11 bases from V and 2 bases from J, with 13 bases between. The length of the CDR3 is 13 residues. Germline CDR1 MRHNA, CDR2 SNTAGT. The CDR3 protein is CARGGAAYNEQFF. CDR3 DNA: TGTGCCCGAGGGGGGGCCGCCTACAATGAGCAGTTCTTC.

This sequence joins TRBV30 and TRBJ2-2, with 7 positions matching TRBD1. Germline V gene sequence: CDR1 GTSNPN, CDR2 SVGIG (reference sequence). The length of the CDR3 is 14 residues. The J segment lost 6 bases and the V segment lost 2 bases, leaving 6 bases of the junction unmatched. CDR3 amino acids: CAWSIGGASGELFF. The CDR3 coding sequence is TGTGCCTGGAGTATAGGGGGCGCGTCCGGGGAGCTGTTTTTT.

The genes are TRBV6-4 and TRBJ2-1, with 7 bases identical to TRBD1. Unmatched junction bases numbered 9, after V lost 0 bases and J lost 1 base. There are 18 residues in the CDR3. CDR1 MRHNA and CDR2 SNTAGT come from the germline V gene. The CDR3: CASSDSPLTGESYNEQFF. Written as DNA, the CDR3 is TGTGCCAGCAGTGACTCCCCCCTTACAGGGGAGTCCTACAATGAGCAGTTCTTC.

The gene calls are TRBV19 and TRBJ1-6; 8 bases agree with TRBD1. Unmatched junction bases numbered 12, after V lost 3 bases and J lost 8 bases. Germline V gene lookup returns CDR1 LNHDA and CDR2 SQIVND (reference sequence). The CDR3 runs 17 residues. The CDR3 spells CASSISGRTGLDSPLHF. The CDR3 bases are TGTGCCAGTAGTATCAGTGGGCGGACAGGGCTAGATTCACCCCTCCACTTT.

This chain connects TRBV4-1 to TRBJ2-5, with D tentatively TRBD2 (6 bases). CDR3 length: 15 residues. From germline, CDR1 is MGHRA and CDR2 YSYEKL. V lost 2 bases, J lost 2 bases, and 12 bases lay in between. The CDR3 coding sequence is TGCGCCAGCAGCCAAACAGCGGGCGATCAAGAGACCCAGTACTTC. This codes for CASSQTAGDQETQYF.

This clone showed up just once. The V and J genes are TRBV7-2 and TRBJ2-7; weak D call: TRBD2 (5 bases). V lost 0 bases, J lost 9 bases, and 9 bases lay in between. Germline V gives CDR1 SGHTA, CDR2 FQGNSA. This CDR3 region has 12 residues. This CDR3 reads CASSLASGGQYF. The CDR3 nucleotides are TGTGCCAGCAGCTTAGCGAGTGGAGGGCAGTACTTC. Filled out from reference TRBV7-2 and TRBJ2-7, the complete variable domain reads GAGVSQSPSNKVTEKGKDVELRCDPISGHTALYWYRQSLGQGLEFLIYFQGNSAPDKSGLPSDRFSAERTGGSVSTLTIQRTQQEDSAVYLCASSLASGGQYFGPGTRLTVT.

The chain is built from TRBV29-1 and TRBJ1-2; D might be TRBD1 (5 bases). CDR1 and CDR2 (germline): SQVTM, ANQGSEA. Deletions cut 3 bases from V and 3 bases from J, with 14 bases between. CDR3 length: 14 amino acids. CDR3 in amino acids: CSVEKGQGYYGYTF. The CDR3 region has the DNA TGCAGCGTTGAGAAGGGCCAGGGTTACTATGGCTACACCTTC. The entire variable domain, with the rest obtained from reference TRBV29-1 and TRBJ1-2, is as follows: SAVISQKPSRDICQRGTSLTIQCQVDSQVTMMFWYRQQPGQSLTLIATANQGSEATYESGFVIDKFPISRPNLTFSTLTVSNMSPEDSSIYLCSVEKGQGYYGYTFGSGTRLTVV.

J is TRBJ2-3 and V is TRBV6-1; the D gene is possibly TRBD1 (5 bases). Germline V gives CDR1 MNHNS, CDR2 SASEGT. This CDR3 spans 14 amino acids. Trimming stripped 6 bases from V and 0 bases from J, with 10 bases between. The DNA of the CDR3 is TGTGCCAGCAGGACAGCGACTAGCACAGATACGCAGTATTTT. It encodes CASRTATSTDTQYF.

The V call is TRBV6-5, the J call TRBJ1-1; TRBD1 matches 7 bases. With 7 bases clipped from V and 3 bases from J, the junction kept 11 bases outside the gene matches. The CDR3 is 15 residues long. CDR1 and CDR2 from the germline V gene are MNHEY and SVGAGI. The CDR3 DNA reads as TGTGCCAGCACCGATTTACAGGGGTCTGACACTGAAGCTTTCTTT. Amino acid sequence: CASTDLQGSDTEAFF.

This clone has only a few counts. The CDR3 spells CASSPRPTSGGASGTQYF. CDR3 DNA sequence: TGTGCCAGCAGTCCCCGCCCCACTAGCGGGGGGGCCTCCGGGACGCAGTATTTT. The V gene is TRBV27, the J gene TRBJ2-3, with 13 bases identical to TRBD2. V dropped 5 bases and J dropped 9; count of bases not matched to a gene: 17. This CDR3 contains 18 residues. The V gene's germline CDR1 is MNHEY and CDR2 SMNVEV (reference sequence).

The V and J genes are TRBV10-1 and TRBJ2-1; tentative D call: TRBD1 (6 bases). The V gene's germline CDR1 is WNHNN and CDR2 SYGVQD (reference sequence). The germline V and J ends were trimmed by 5 bases and 12 bases, with 26 bases remaining between them. The CDR3 is made up of 16 amino acids. The CDR3 DNA sequence: TGCGCCAGCAGTCCTTCCCGGGACACCCCGTTTGTAGGGCAGTTCTTC. This translates into CASSPSRDTPFVGQFF.

V gene TRBV5-1 combines with J gene TRBJ1-1; weak D call: TRBD1 (5 bases). The V and J ends lost 3 bases and 6 bases respectively, with 12 bases between them. The CDR3 is 13 residues long. CDR1 and CDR2 (germline): SGHRS, YFSETQ. DNA for the CDR3: TGCGCCAGCAGCTGGGGGGGAGACGCTGAAGCTTTCTTT. Amino acid sequence: CASSWGGDAEAFF.

The J gene is TRBJ1-5, the V gene TRBV5-1; the match to TRBD1 covers 9 bases. The length of the CDR3 is 15 residues. Looked up from germline, CDR1 is SGHRS and CDR2 is YFSETQ. V lost 3 bases to trimming and J lost 7 bases; unmatched junction nucleotides: 8. Here the CDR3 DNA reads TGCGCCAGCAGCTCCGGGACAGGGCTACGCCAGCCCCAGCATTTT. Its protein is CASSSGTGLRQPQHF.

The chain carries TRBV5-1 and TRBJ2-3; D uncertain. Trimming cost V 4 bases and J 5 bases, with 11 bases left between them. Germline-derived CDR1 and CDR2 are SGHRS and YFSETQ. CDR3 size: 13 residues. The DNA of the CDR3 is TGCGCCAGCAGCCTTCGAGCCCGAGATACGCAGTATTTT. Translating gives CASSLRARDTQYF. Based on the CDR3 plus reference TRBV5-1 and TRBJ2-3, the full variable domain is KAGVTQTPRYLIKTRGQQVTLSCSPISGHRSVSWYQQTPGQGLQFLFEYFSETQRNKGNFPGRFSGRQFSNSRSEMNVSTLELGDSALYLCASSLRARDTQYFGPGTRLTVL.